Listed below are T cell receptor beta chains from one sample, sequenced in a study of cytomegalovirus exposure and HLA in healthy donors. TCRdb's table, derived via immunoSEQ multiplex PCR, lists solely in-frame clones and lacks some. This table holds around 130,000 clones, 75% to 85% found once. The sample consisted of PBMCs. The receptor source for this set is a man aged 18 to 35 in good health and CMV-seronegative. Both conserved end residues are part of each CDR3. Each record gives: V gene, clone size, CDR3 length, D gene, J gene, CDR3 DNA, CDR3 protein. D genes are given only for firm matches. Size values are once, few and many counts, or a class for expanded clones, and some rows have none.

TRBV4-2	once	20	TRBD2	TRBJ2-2	TGTGCCAGCAGCCAAGAGGGACCGGGACTAGCGGGACTTGGATCCGGGGAGCTGTTTTTT	CASSQEGPGLAGLGSGELFF
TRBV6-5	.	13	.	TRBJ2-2	TGTGCCAGCAGGGGACTCTTCCCCGGGGAGCTGTTTTTT	CASRGLFPGELFF
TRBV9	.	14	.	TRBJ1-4	TGTGCCAGCAGCGGCCCTCCGGGAGGCGAAAAACTGTTTTTT	CASSGPPGGEKLFF
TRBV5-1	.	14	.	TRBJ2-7	TGCGCCAGCAGCTTGGGGGCCACAGGCTACGAGCAGTACTTC	CASSLGATGYEQYF
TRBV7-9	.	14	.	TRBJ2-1	TGTGCCAGCAGCTTACGCGATCCCTACAATGAGCAGTTCTTC	CASSLRDPYNEQFF
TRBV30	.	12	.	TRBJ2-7	TGTGCCTGGAACGCGGGCGCCCACGAGCAGTACTTC	CAWNAGAHEQYF
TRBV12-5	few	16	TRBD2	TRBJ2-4	TGTGCTAGTGGTTCCCCAGCGGGAAGAGCCAAAAACATTCAGTACTTC	CASGSPAGRAKNIQYF
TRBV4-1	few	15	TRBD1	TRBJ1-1	TGCGCCAGCAGCCACCCAACAGGGGAAGCGGCTGAAGCTTTCTTT	CASSHPTGEAAEAFF
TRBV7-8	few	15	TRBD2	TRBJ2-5	TGTGCCAGCAGCTTACAAATAGCGGGAGGAGAGACCCAGTACTTC	CASSLQIAGGETQYF
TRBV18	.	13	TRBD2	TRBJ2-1	TGTGCCAGCTCACCTAGCGGGCGGAATGAGCAGTTCTTC	CASSPSGRNEQFF
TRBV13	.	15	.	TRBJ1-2	TGTGCCAGCAGCCCCTGGGACACTCTCAACTATGGCTACACCTTC	CASSPWDTLNYGYTF
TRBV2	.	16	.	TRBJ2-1	TGTGCCAGCAGTGATACCCAAGCCGCGGCCTGGGGCGAGCAGTTCTTC	CASSDTQAAAWGEQFF
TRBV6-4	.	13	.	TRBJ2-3	TGTGCCAGCAGTTCGGGGAGCACAGATACGCAGTATTTT	CASSSGSTDTQYF
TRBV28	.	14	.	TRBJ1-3	TGTGCCAGCAGCGCCGGAGCCTCTGGAAACACCATATATTTT	CASSAGASGNTIYF
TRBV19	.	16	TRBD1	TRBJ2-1	TGTGCCAGTAGTCTCGACGGACAGGGGGCCTACAATGAGCAGTTCTTC	CASSLDGQGAYNEQFF
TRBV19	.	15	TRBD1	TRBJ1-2	TGTGCCAGTAGTGCCGGGACAGGTTTTCTCAGCGGCTACACCTTC	CASSAGTGFLSGYTF
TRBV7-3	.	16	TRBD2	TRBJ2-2	TGTGCCAGCAGCTTAACTAGCGGGAGTATGACCGGGGAGCTGTTTTTT	CASSLTSGSMTGELFF
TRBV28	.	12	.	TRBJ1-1	TGTGCCAGCAGCGGGGGGTATGGTGAAGCTTTCTTT	CASSGGYGEAFF
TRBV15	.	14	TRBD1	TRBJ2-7	TGTGCCACCAGCGGTCAGGGACAGAAGGGCGAGCAGTACTTC	CATSGQGQKGEQYF
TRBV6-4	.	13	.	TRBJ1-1	TGTGCCAGCAGTACAGGGTTGGACACTGAAGCTTTCTTT	CASSTGLDTEAFF
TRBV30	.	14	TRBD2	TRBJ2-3	TGTGCCTGGAGTAACGCGGGAGTCGGTAATACGCAGTATTTT	CAWSNAGVGNTQYF
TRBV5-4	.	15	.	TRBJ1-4	TGTGCCAGCAGCCAAACAGGGAGGGAAAATGAAAAACTGTTTTTT	CASSQTGRENEKLFF
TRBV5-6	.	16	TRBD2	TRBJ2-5	TGTGCCAGCAGCCCCGGGGTAGCGGGAAGAATGGAGACCCAGTACTTC	CASSPGVAGRMETQYF
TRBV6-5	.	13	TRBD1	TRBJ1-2	TGTGCCAGCAACGACCGGGACAGGGGAGTCTACACCTTC	CASNDRDRGVYTF
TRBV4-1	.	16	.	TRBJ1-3	TGCGCCAGCAGCCAGGCTGTCCTGGCTGGTGGAAACACCATATATTTT	CASSQAVLAGGNTIYF
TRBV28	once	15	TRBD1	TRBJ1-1	TGTGCCAGCACCGGGACAGGGGGCGAGAACACTGAAGCTTTCTTT	CASTGTGGENTEAFF
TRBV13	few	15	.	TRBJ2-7	TGTGCCAGCAGCTTCTCCGGGACTTTCACCTACGAGCAGTACTTC	CASSFSGTFTYEQYF
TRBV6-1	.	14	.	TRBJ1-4	TGTGCCAGCAGACAGGGCGCAACTAATGAAAAACTGTTTTTT	CASRQGATNEKLFF
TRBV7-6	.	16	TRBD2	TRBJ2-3	TGTGCCAGCAGCTCGGGACTAGCGGGAGCCGCAGATACGCAGTATTTT	CASSSGLAGAADTQYF
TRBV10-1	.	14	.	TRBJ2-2	TGCGCCAGCAGTGTAAGCAGGGCCGCCGGGGAGCTGTTTTTT	CASSVSRAAGELFF
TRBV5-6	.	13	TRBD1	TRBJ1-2	TGTGCCAGCAGCTTGCCCAGGGGGGATGGCTACACCTTC	CASSLPRGDGYTF
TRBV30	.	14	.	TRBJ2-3	TGTGCCTGGATCCCCGGGAGCCGCTCGGATACGCAGTATTTT	CAWIPGSRSDTQYF
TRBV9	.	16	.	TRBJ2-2	TGTGCCAGCAGCGTAGAGGTGGGAGTAGATACCGGGGAGCTGTTTTTT	CASSVEVGVDTGELFF
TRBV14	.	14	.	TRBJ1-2	TGTGCCAGCAGCCAACTCGGCCAGGGGATAAGCTACACCTTC	CASSQLGQGISYTF
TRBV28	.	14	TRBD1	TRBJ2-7	TGTGCCAGCAGTTTGGGGACAGCCCTGGGCGGGCAGTACTTC	CASSLGTALGGQYF
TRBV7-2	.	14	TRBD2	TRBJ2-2	TGTGCCAGCAGCTCGACTAGCTTGATCGGGGAGCTGTTTTTT	CASSSTSLIGELFF
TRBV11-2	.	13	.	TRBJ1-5	TGTGCCAGCAGCTTGCAGAGGAATCAGCCCCAGCATTTT	CASSLQRNQPQHF
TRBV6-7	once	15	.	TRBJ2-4	TGTGCCAGCTATACCCGCCGGTTTGCCAAAAACATTCAGTACTTC	CASYTRRFAKNIQYF
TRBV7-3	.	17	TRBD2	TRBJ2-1	TGTGCCAGCAGCTTACTTCCTGATGCTAGCGGGAAACGCGAGCAGTTCTTC	CASSLLPDASGKREQFF
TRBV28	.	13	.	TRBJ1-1	TGTGCCAGCAGTAGAGACCCCACCGTGCGGGCTTTCTTT	CASSRDPTVRAFF
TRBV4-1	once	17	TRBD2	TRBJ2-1	TGCGCCAGCAGCCAAGAAGGGACTAGCGGGAGTTTGAATGAGCAGTTCTTC	CASSQEGTSGSLNEQFF
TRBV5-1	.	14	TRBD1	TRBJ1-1	TGCGCCAGCAGCGAACAGGGGGGGAACACTGAAGCTTTCTTT	CASSEQGGNTEAFF